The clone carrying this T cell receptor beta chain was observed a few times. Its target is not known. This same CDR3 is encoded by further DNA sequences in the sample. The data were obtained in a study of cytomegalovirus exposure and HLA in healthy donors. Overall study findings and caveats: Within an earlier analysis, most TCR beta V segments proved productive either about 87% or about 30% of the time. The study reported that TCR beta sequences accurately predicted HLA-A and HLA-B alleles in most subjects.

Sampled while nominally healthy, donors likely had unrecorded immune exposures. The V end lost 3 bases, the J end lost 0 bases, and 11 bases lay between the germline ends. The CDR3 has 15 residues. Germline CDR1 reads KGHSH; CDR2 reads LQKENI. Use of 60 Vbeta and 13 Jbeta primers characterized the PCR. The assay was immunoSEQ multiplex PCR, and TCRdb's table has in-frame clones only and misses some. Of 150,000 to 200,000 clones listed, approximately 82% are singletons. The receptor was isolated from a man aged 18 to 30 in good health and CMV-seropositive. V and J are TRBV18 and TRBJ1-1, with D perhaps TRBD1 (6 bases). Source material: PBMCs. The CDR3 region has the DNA TGTGCCAGCTCACCTATGGGGGCACTGAACACTGAAGCTTTCTTT. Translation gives CASSPMGALNTEAFF.